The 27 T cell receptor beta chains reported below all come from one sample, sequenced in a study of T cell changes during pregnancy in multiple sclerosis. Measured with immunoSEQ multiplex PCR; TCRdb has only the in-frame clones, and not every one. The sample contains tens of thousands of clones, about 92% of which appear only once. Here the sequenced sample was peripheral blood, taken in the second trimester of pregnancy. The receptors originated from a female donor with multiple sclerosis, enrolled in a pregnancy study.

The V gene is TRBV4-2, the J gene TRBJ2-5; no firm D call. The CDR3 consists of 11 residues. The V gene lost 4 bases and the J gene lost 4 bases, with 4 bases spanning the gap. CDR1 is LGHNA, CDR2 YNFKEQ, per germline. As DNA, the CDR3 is TGTGCCAGCAGCCCGGGAGAGACCCAGTACTTC. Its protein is CASSPGETQYF.

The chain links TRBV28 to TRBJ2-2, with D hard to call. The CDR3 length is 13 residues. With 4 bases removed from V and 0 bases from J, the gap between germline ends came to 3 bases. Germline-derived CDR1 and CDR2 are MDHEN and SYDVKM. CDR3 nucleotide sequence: TGTGCCAGCAGTTATACGAACACCGGGGAGCTGTTTTTT. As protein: CASSYTNTGELFF.

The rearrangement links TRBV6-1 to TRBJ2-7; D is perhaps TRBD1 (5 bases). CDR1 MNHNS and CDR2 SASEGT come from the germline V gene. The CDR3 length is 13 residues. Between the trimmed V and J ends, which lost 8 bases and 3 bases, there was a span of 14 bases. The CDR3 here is CASFGHGDYEQYF. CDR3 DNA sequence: TGTGCCAGCTTCGGACACGGTGACTACGAGCAGTACTTC.

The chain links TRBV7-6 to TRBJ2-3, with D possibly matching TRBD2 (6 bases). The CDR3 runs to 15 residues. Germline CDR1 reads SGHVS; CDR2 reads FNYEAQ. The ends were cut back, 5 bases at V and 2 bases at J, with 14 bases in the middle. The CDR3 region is CASSPKDYPTDTQYF. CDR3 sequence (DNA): TGTGCCAGCAGCCCTAAGGACTATCCCACAGATACGCAGTATTTT.

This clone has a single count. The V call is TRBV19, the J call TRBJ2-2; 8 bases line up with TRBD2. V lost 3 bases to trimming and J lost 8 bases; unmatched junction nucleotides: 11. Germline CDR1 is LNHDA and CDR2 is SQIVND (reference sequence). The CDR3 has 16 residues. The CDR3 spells CASSMSGRASAGELFF. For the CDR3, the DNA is TGTGCCAGTAGTATGTCCGGGAGGGCCTCCGCTGGGGAGCTGTTTTTT.

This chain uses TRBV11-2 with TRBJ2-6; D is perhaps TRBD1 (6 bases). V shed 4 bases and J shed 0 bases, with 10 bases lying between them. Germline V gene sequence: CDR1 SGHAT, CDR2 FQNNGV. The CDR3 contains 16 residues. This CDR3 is CASSSGQHSGANVLTF. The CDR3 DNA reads TGTGCCAGCAGCTCCGGACAGCACTCTGGGGCCAACGTCCTGACTTTC.

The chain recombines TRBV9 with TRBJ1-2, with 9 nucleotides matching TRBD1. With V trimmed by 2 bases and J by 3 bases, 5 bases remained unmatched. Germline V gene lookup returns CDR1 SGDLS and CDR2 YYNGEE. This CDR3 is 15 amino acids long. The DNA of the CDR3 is TGTGCCAGCAGCGTCAACAGGGGGCCGGACTATGGCTACACCTTC. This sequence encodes CASSVNRGPDYGYTF.

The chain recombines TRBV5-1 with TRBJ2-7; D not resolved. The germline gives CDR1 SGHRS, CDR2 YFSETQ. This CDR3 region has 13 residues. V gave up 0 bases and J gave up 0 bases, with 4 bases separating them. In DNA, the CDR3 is TGCGCCAGCAGCTTGGCTTCCTCCTACGAGCAGTACTTC. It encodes CASSLASSYEQYF.

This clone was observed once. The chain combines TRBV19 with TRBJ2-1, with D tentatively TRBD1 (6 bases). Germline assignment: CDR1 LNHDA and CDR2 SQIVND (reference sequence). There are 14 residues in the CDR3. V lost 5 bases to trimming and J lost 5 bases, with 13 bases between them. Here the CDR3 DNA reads TGTGCCAGTAGTCGAGATTACAGGGACAATGAGCAGTTCTTC. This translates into CASSRDYRDNEQFF.

CDR3 sequence reads: CAISESAGMNTEAFF. CDR3 DNA: TGTGCCATCAGTGAGTCGGCAGGAATGAACACTGAAGCTTTCTTT. The chain employs TRBV10-3 and TRBJ1-1; D call uncertain. The germline gives CDR1 ENHRY, CDR2 SYGVKD. V was cut by 0 bases and J by 0 bases, with 8 bases left in between. This CDR3 comprises 15 residues.

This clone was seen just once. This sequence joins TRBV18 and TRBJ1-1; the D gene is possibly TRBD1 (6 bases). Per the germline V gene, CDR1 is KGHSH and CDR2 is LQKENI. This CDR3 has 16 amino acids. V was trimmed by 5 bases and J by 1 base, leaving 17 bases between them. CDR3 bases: TGTGCCAGCTCATCGTTCTACAGGGTGAAGAACACTGAAGCTTTCTTT. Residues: CASSSFYRVKNTEAFF.

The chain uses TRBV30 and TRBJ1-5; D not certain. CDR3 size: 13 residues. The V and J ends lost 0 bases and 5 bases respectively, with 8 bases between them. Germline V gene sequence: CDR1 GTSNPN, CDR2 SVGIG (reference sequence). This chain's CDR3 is CAWSVTRDQPQHF. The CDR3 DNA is TGTGCCTGGAGTGTAACCCGGGATCAGCCCCAGCATTTT.

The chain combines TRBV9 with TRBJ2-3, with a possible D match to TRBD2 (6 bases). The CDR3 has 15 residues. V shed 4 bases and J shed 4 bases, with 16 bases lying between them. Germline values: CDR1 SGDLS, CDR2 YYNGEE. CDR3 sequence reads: CASSLRGTYPDTQYF. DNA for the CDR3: TGTGCCAGCAGCCTCCGGGGGACCTACCCAGATACGCAGTATTTT.

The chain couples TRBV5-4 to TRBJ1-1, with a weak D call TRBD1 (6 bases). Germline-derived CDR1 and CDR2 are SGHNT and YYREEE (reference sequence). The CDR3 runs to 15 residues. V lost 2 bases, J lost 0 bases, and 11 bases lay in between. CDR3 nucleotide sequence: TGTGCCAGCAGCTTAGGGGGTGAAGTGAACACTGAAGCTTTCTTT. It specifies CASSLGGEVNTEAFF.

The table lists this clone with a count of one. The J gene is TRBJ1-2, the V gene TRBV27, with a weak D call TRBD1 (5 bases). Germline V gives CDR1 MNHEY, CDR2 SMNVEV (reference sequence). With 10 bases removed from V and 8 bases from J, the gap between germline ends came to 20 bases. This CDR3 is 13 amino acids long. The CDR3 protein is CATTRGGPGGYTF. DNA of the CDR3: TGTGCCACCACGCGGGGGGGACCCGGAGGCTACACCTTC.

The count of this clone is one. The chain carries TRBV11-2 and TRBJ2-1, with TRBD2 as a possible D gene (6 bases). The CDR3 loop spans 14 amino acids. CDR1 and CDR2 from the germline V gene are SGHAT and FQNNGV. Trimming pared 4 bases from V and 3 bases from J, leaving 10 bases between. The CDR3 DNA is TGTGCCAGCAGCTGGCGGGGCAGCTACAATGAGCAGTTCTTC. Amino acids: CASSWRGSYNEQFF. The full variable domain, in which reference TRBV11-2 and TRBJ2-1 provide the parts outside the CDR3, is EAGVAQSPRYKIIEKRQSVAFWCNPISGHATLYWYQQILGQGPKLLIQFQNNGVVDDSQLPKDRFSAERLKGVDSTLKIQPAKLEDSAVYLCASSWRGSYNEQFFGPGTRLTVL.

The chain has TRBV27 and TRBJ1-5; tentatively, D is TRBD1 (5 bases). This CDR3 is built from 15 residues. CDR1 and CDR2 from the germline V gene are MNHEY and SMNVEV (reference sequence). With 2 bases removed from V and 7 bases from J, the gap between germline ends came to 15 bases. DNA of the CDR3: TGTGCCAGCAGTTTACGGAGTTCAGGGCAACAGCCCCAGCATTTT. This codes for CASSLRSSGQQPQHF.

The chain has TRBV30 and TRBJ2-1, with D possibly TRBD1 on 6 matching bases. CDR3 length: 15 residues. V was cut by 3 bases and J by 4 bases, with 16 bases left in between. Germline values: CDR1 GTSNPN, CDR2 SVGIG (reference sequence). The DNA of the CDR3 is TGTGCCTGGAGCTCCGGGGACACCGCATACAATGAGCAGTTCTTC. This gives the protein CAWSSGDTAYNEQFF.

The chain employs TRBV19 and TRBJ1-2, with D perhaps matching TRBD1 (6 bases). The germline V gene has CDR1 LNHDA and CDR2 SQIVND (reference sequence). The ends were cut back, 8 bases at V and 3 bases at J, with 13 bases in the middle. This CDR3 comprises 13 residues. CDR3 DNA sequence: TGTGCCAGTGGGGGAACAGGGTACTATGGCTACACCTTC. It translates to CASGGTGYYGYTF.

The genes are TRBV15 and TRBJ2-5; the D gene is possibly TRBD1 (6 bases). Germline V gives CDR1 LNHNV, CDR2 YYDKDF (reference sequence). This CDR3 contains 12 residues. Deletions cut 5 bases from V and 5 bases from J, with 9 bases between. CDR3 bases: TGTGCCACCAGCCAAGACAGGGAGACCCAGTACTTC. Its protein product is CATSQDRETQYF.

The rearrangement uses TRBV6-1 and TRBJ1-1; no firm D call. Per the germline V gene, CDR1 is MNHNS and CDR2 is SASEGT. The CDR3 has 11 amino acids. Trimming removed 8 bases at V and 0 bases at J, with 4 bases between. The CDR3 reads CASLMNTEAFF. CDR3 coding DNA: TGTGCCAGCCTTATGAACACTGAAGCTTTCTTT.

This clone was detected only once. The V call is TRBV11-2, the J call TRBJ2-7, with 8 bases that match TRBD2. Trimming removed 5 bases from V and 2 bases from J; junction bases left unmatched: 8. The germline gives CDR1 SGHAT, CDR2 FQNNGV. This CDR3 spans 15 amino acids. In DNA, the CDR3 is TGTGCCAGCAGCCGGACCGCGGGGGGACCCTACGAGCAGTACTTC. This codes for CASSRTAGGPYEQYF.

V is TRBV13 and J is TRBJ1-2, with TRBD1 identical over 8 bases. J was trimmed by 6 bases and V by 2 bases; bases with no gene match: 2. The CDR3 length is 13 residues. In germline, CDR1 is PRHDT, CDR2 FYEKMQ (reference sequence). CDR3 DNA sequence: TGTGCCAGCAGCTTATCAGGGGGCGATGGCTACACCTTC. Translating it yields CASSLSGGDGYTF.

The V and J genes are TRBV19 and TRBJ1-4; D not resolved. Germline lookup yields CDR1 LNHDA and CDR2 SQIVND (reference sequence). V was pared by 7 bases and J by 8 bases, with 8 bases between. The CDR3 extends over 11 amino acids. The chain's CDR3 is CASKAGEKLFF. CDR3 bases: TGTGCCAGTAAGGCGGGGGAAAAACTGTTTTTT.

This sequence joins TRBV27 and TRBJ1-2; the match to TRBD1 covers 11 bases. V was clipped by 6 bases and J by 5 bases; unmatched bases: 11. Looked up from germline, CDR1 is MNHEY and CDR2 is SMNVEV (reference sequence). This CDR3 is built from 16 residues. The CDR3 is CASSRRGTGGSYGYTF. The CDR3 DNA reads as TGTGCCAGCAGCCGCCGTGGGACAGGGGGATCGTATGGCTACACCTTC.

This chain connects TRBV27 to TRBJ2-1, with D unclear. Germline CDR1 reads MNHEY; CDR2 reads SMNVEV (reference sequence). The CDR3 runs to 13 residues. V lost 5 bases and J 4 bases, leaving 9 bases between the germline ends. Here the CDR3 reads CASSRNAYNEQFF. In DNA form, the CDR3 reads TGTGCCAGCAGTCGCAACGCGTACAATGAGCAGTTCTTC.

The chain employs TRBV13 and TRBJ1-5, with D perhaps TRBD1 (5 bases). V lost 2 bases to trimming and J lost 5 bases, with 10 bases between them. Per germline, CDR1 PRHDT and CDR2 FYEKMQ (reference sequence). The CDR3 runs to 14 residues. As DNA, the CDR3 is TGTGCCAGCAGCTTACGGGGGGACCATCAGCCCCAGCATTTT. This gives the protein CASSLRGDHQPQHF.